This T cell receptor (beta chain) was profiled in a study of blood T cell repertoires in COVID-19. V shed 3 bases, J shed 5 bases, and the junction held 16 bases outside the gene matches. In germline, CDR1 is SGHDN, CDR2 FVKESK. The CDR3 runs 20 residues. Study processing details: Reference gene primer amplification yielded estimated nucleated cell counts. The assay was immunoSEQ multiplex PCR, and TCRdb's table has in-frame clones only and misses some. That table furnishes V, J and clone size, whereas the DNA furnished D and trimming. The sample lists under 350,000 clones; 65% to 90% were seen once. The origin of this receptor is a human donor in a cohort sampled during active COVID-19. V and J are TRBV14 and TRBJ2-3; 14 bases match TRBD2. Source material: peripheral blood. The CDR3 region has the DNA TGTGCCAGCAGCCACCCTCGGGGACTAGCGGGGGCCCTTTGGGGAGATACGCAGTATTTT. This sequence encodes CASSHPRGLAGALWGDTQYF.